Shown below are 16 T cell receptor beta chains from a single sample sequenced in a study of T cell changes during pregnancy in multiple sclerosis. Sequencing used immunoSEQ multiplex PCR; TCRdb keeps in-frame clones, though not all of them. The data hold about 53,000 clones, with around 90% observed a single time. Sequenced material: peripheral blood, taken after pregnancy. The receptor set was obtained from a female donor in good health, enrolled as a control in a pregnancy study.

The rearrangement uses TRBV6-5 and TRBJ2-3, with D possibly matching TRBD1 (7 bases). V was shortened by 4 bases and J by 2 bases, with 13 bases between the two germline ends. CDR1 MNHEY and CDR2 SVGAGI come from the germline V gene. This CDR3 contains 15 residues. As DNA, the CDR3 is TGTGCCAGCAGTTTGGCAGGGGGACTCACAGATACGCAGTATTTT. As protein: CASSLAGGLTDTQYF.

The J gene is TRBJ1-1, the V gene TRBV9; the D gene is possibly TRBD1 (5 bases). The CDR3 runs to 15 residues. CDR1 SGDLS and CDR2 YYNGEE come from the germline V gene. Trimming took 0 bases from V and 5 from J, leaving 14 bases between them. Here the CDR3 reads CASSVDGATKTEAFF. The CDR3, as DNA: TGTGCCAGCAGCGTAGATGGGGCCACAAAAACTGAAGCTTTCTTT.

The genes are TRBV19 and TRBJ2-7; D might be TRBD1 (6 bases). Trimming took 7 bases from V and 3 from J, leaving 19 bases between them. This CDR3 spans 15 amino acids. The germline V gene has CDR1 LNHDA and CDR2 SQIVND (reference sequence). CDR3 in amino acids: CASTRGADRYYEQYF. CDR3 DNA sequence: TGTGCCAGTACCCGAGGAGCAGACAGGTACTACGAGCAGTACTTC.

The CDR3 loop is CASMLQTGNTDTQYF. The CDR3 bases are TGTGCCAGCATGCTTCAGACAGGGAACACAGATACGCAGTATTTT. The V call is TRBV11-2, the J call TRBJ2-3; 7 nucleotides match TRBD1. CDR1 is SGHAT, CDR2 FQNNGV, per germline. After removal of 7 bases from V and 2 bases from J, the junction contained 9 bases not matched to a gene. The CDR3 has 15 amino acids. The full variable domain, completed using reference TRBV11-2 and TRBJ2-3, is EAGVAQSPRYKIIEKRQSVAFWCNPISGHATLYWYQQILGQGPKLLIQFQNNGVVDDSQLPKDRFSAERLKGVDSTLKIQPAKLEDSAVYLCASMLQTGNTDTQYFGPGTRLTVL.

The rearrangement uses TRBV6-1 and TRBJ2-7, with TRBD1 identical over 10 bases. Germline assignment: CDR1 MNHNS and CDR2 SASEGT. J was trimmed by 3 bases and V by 10 bases; bases with no gene match: 3. This CDR3 has 12 residues. CDR3 DNA sequence: TGTGCCACCCGGGACAGGGGCTACGAGCAGTACTTC. This gives the protein CATRDRGYEQYF.

The chain employs TRBV4-2 and TRBJ2-7; TRBD2 aligns across 12 bases. Germline loops: CDR1 LGHNA, CDR2 YNFKEQ. The CDR3 runs to 19 residues. Unmatched junction bases numbered 14, after V lost 0 bases and J lost 5 bases. The CDR3 nucleotides are TGTGCCAGCAGCCAAGACCTTGGGCTAGCGGGAGGGCCTGGAAACGAGCAGTACTTC. It encodes CASSQDLGLAGGPGNEQYF.

V is TRBV7-2 and J is TRBJ2-7; TRBD1 aligns across 9 bases. This CDR3 comprises 13 residues. With 4 bases clipped from V and 4 bases from J, the junction kept 2 bases outside the gene matches. Germline lookup yields CDR1 SGHTA and CDR2 FQGNSA. This CDR3 reads CASSYDRGYEQYF. The CDR3 region has the DNA TGTGCCAGCAGCTATGACAGGGGGTACGAGCAGTACTTC.

This clone was detected once. The gene calls are TRBV9 and TRBJ2-5, with TRBD2 matching over 7 bases. CDR1 SGDLS and CDR2 YYNGEE come from the germline V gene. V shed 4 bases and J 1 base; nucleotides not matched to a gene: 7. This CDR3 spans 15 amino acids. CDR3 in DNA: TGTGCCAGCAGCCCTCAAGGGACTATCCAAGAGACCCAGTACTTC. This translates into CASSPQGTIQETQYF.

The chain recombines TRBV6-1 with TRBJ2-1, with 9 bases aligning to TRBD2. The junction had 12 bases not matched to a gene; V was cut back by 1 base and J by 2 bases. Germline values: CDR1 MNHNS, CDR2 SASEGT. This CDR3 is built from 19 residues. CDR3 amino acids: CASSEVGPSSGAPYNEQFF. The DNA for the CDR3 is TGTGCCAGCAGTGAAGTCGGGCCGTCTAGCGGGGCCCCCTACAATGAGCAGTTCTTC.

By sample share, this clone is medium-sized (0.01 to 0.1%). The rearrangement links TRBV25-1 to TRBJ2-2; 9 bases agree with TRBD2. The CDR3 is 14 residues long. Unmatched junction bases numbered 2, after V lost 6 bases and J lost 3 bases. Germline-derived CDR1 and CDR2 are MGHDK and SYGVNS. CDR3 coding DNA: TGTGCCAGCAGCCCTAGCGGGGACACCGGGGAGCTGTTTTTT. Translation: CASSPSGDTGELFF. The complete variable domain, with remaining parts taken from reference TRBV25-1 and TRBJ2-2, reads EADIYQTPRYLVIGTGKKITLECSQTMGHDKMYWYQQDPGMELHLIHYSYGVNSTEKGDLSSESTVSRIRTEHFPLTLESARPSHTSQYLCASSPSGDTGELFFGEGSRLTVL.

Here the CDR3 reads CASSFVQASGETQYF. The CDR3 nucleotides are TGCGCCAGCAGCTTTGTGCAGGCCAGTGGAGAGACCCAGTACTTC. This sequence joins TRBV5-1 and TRBJ2-5, with no clear D. V was cut by 2 bases and J by 4 bases, with 15 bases left in between. The CDR3 is 15 residues long. The germline gives CDR1 SGHRS, CDR2 YFSETQ.

The V call is TRBV5-4, the J call TRBJ1-1; 7 bases are shared with TRBD1. J gave up 7 bases and V 3 bases, and 6 bases lay outside the gene matches. The CDR3 totals 13 residues. Per germline, CDR1 SGHNT and CDR2 YYREEE (reference sequence). CDR3 sequence (DNA): TGTGCCAGCAGCTCAAAGGACAGGTTTGAAGCTTTCTTT. Protein: CASSSKDRFEAFF.

The chain couples TRBV28 to TRBJ1-2, with D perhaps TRBD1 (6 bases). Germline V gene sequence: CDR1 MDHEN, CDR2 SYDVKM. V was cut by 3 bases and J by 2 bases, with 10 bases left in between. CDR3 length: 14 amino acids. CDR3 sequence: CASSFRGQNYGYTF. The DNA for the CDR3 is TGTGCCAGCAGTTTCCGAGGACAGAACTATGGCTACACCTTC.

The chain uses TRBV4-1 and TRBJ1-2; 8 bases line up with TRBD1. Per the germline V gene, CDR1 is MGHRA and CDR2 is YSYEKL. CDR3 length: 16 amino acids. After removal of 2 bases from V and 8 bases from J, the junction contained 13 bases not matched to a gene. The chain's CDR3 is CASSQPRQGALRGYTF. CDR3 nucleotides: TGCGCCAGCAGCCAACCCAGGCAGGGGGCGTTGAGGGGCTACACCTTC.

This chain joins TRBV5-1 and TRBJ2-5; possible D gene TRBD2, 6 bases. Trimming pared 0 bases from V and 2 bases from J, leaving 14 bases between. Germline V gives CDR1 SGHRS, CDR2 YFSETQ. CDR3 length: 16 amino acids. The CDR3 sequence: CASSLVVSGGQETQYF. The CDR3 coding sequence is TGCGCCAGCAGCTTGGTTGTTAGCGGAGGGCAAGAGACCCAGTACTTC.

The chain has TRBV19 and TRBJ2-3, with D possibly matching TRBD2 (6 bases). CDR3 length equals 16 residues. The V and J ends lost 5 bases and 0 bases respectively, with 15 bases between them. Germline V gene sequence: CDR1 LNHDA, CDR2 SQIVND (reference sequence). The CDR3 nucleotides read TGTGCCAGTAGTCCCTTGATAGCGGTTAGCACAGATACGCAGTATTTT. Its translation: CASSPLIAVSTDTQYF.